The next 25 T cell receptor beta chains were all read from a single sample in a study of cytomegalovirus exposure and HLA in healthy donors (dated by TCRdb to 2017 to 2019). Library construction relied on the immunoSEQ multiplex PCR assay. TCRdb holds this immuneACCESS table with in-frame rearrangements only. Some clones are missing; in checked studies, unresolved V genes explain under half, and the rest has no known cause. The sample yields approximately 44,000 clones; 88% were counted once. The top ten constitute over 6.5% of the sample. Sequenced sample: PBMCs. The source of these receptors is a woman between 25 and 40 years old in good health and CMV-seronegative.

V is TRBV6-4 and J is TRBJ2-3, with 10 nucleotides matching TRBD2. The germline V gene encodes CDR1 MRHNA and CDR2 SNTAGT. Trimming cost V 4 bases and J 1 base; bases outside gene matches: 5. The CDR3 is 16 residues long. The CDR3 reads CASSGTSGGGTDTQYF. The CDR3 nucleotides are TGTGCCAGCAGTGGGACTAGCGGCGGGGGCACAGATACGCAGTATTTT.

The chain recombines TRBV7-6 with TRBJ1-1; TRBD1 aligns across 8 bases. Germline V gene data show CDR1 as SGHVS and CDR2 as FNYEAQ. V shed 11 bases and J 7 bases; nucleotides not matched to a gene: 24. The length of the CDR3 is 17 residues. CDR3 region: CAPAGGAEGQGQGEAFF. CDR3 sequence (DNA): TGTGCCCCCGCAGGGGGCGCGGAGGGTCAGGGCCAGGGTGAAGCTTTCTTT. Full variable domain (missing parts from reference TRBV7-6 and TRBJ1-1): GAGVSQSPRYKVTKRGQDVALRCDPISGHVSLYWYRQALGQGPEFLTYFNYEAQQDKSGLPNDRFSAERPEGSISTLTIQRTEQRDSAMYRCAPAGGAEGQGQGEAFFGQGTRLTVV.

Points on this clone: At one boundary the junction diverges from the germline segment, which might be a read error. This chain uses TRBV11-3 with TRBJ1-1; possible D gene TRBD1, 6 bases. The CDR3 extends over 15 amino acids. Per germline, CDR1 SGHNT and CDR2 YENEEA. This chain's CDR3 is CASSATGGAGTEAFF. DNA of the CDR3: TGCGCCAGCAGCGCCACGGGGGGGGCCGGCACTGAAGCTTTCTTT.

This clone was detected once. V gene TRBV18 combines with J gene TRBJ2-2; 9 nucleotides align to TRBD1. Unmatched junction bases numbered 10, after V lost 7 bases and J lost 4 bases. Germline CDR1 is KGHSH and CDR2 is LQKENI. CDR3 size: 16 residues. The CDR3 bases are TGTGCCAGCTATTCCGGGACAGGGAGCGGCACCGGGGAGCTGTTTTTT. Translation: CASYSGTGSGTGELFF. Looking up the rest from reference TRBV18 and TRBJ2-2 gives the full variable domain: NAGVMQNPRHLVRRRGQEARLRCSPMKGHSHVYWYRQLPEEGLKFMVYLQKENIIDESGMPKERFSAEFPKEGPSILRIQQVVRGDSAAYFCASYSGTGSGTGELFFGEGSRLTVL.

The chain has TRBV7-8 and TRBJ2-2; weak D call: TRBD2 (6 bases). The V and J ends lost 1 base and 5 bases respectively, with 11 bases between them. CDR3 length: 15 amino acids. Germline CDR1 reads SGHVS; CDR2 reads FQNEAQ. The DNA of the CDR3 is TGTGCCAGCAGCTTAGTGGGAGGTGGGACCGGGGAGCTGTTTTTT. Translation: CASSLVGGGTGELFF.

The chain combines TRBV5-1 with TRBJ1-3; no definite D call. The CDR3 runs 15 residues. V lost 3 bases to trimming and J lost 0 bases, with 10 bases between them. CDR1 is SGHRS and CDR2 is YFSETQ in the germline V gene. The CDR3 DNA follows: TGCGCCAGCAGCTCCCAAGGCGGCTCTGGAAACACCATATATTTT. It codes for CASSSQGGSGNTIYF.

The CDR3 DNA is TGTGCCAGCAGTAGGGGGCTGGGCACTGAAGCTTTCTTT. Protein product: CASSRGLGTEAFF. The chain uses TRBV11-3 and TRBJ1-1, with TRBD1 identical over 7 bases. Germline assignment: CDR1 SGHNT and CDR2 YENEEA. This CDR3 spans 13 amino acids. V shed 6 bases and J 4 bases; nucleotides not matched to a gene: 5. Supplemented by reference TRBV11-3 and TRBJ1-1, the full variable domain reads EAGVVQSPRYKIIEKKQPVAFWCNPISGHNTLYWYLQNLGQGPELLIRYENEEAVDDSQLPKDRFSAERLKGVDSTLKIQPAELGDSAVYLCASSRGLGTEAFFGQGTRLTVV.

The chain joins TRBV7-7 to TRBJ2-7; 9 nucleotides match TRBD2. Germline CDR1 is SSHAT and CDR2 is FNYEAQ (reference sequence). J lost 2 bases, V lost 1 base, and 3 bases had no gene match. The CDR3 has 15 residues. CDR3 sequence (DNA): TGTGCCAGCAGCTTAGGGGCGGGAGGGCCCTACGAGCAGTACTTC. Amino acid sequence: CASSLGAGGPYEQYF.

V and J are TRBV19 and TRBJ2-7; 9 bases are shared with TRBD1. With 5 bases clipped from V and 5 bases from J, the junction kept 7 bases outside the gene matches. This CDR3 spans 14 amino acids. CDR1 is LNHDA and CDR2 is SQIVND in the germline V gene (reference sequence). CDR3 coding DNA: TGTGCCAGTAGTGCTAGGACAGGGGAGCACGAGCAGTACTTC. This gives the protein CASSARTGEHEQYF.

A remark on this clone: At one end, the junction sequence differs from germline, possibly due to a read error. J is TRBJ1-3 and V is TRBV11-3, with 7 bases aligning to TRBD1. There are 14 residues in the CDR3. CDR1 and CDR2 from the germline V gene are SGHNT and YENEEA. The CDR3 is CASSSQGDRNTIYF. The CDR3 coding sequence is TGCGCCAGCAGCTCGCAGGGGGACCGAAACACCATATATTTT.

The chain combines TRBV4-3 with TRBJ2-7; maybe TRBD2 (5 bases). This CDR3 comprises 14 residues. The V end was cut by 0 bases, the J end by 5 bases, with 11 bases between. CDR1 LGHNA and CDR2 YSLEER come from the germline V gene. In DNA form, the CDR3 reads TGCGCCAGCAGCCAAGATGGAACTAGAAACGAGCAGTACTTC. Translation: CASSQDGTRNEQYF.

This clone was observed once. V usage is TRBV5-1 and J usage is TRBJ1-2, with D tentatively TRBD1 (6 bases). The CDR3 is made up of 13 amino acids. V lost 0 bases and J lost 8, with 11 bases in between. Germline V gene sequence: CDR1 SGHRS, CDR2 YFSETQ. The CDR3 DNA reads TGCGCCAGCAGCTTGGAGGGGGTGGAAGGCTACACCTTC. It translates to CASSLEGVEGYTF.

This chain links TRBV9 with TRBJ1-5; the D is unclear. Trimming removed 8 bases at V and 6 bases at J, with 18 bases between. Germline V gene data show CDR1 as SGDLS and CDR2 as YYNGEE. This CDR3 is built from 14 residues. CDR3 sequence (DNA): TGTGCCAGATTGTGCGGGGAGGGCGGTCAGCCCCAGCATTTT. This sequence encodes CARLCGEGGQPQHF.

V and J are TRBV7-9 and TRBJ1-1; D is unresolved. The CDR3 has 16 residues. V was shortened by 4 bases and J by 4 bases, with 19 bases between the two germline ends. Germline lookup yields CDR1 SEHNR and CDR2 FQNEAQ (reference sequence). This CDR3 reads CASSSISGRSGTEAFF. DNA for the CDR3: TGTGCCAGCAGCTCAATATCCGGGAGGAGTGGCACTGAAGCTTTCTTT.

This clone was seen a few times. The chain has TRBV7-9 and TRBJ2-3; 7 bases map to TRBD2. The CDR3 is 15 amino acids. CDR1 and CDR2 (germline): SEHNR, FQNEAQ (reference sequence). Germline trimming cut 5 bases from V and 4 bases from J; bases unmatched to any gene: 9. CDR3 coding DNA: TGTGCCAGCAGCCCGAAGACTAGCAGTGCAGATACGCAGTATTTT. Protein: CASSPKTSSADTQYF.

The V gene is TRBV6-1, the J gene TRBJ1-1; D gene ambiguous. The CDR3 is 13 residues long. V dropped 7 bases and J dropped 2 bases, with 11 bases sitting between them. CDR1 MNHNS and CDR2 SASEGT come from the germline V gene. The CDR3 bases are TGTGCCAGCAACCCGGGATATAACACTGAAGCTTTCTTT. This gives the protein CASNPGYNTEAFF.

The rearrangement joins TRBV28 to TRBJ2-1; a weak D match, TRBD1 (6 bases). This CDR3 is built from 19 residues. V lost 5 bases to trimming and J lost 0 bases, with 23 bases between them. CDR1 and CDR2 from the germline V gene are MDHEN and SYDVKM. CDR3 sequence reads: CASSPRDISARSSYNEQFF. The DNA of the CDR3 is TGTGCCAGCAGTCCCAGGGACATTTCAGCCCGGAGCTCCTACAATGAGCAGTTCTTC.

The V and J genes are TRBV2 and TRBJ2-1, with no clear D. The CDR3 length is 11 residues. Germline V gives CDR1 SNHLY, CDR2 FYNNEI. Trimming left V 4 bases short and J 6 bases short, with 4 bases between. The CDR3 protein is CASSGANEQFF. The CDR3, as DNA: TGTGCCAGCAGTGGGGCCAATGAGCAGTTCTTC.

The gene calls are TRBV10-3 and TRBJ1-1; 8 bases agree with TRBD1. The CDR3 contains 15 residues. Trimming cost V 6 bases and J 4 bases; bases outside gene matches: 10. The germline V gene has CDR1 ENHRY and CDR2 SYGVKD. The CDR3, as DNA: TGTGCCATCAGAGCCACCGGGACAGGACTCACTGAAGCTTTCTTT. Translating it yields CAIRATGTGLTEAFF.

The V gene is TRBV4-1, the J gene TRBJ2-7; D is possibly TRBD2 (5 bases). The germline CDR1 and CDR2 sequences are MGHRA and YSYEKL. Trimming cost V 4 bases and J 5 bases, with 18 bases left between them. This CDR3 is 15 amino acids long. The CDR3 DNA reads TGCGCCAGCAGCCCGGCGGGCGGGTTGATGGACGAGCAGTACTTC. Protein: CASSPAGGLMDEQYF.

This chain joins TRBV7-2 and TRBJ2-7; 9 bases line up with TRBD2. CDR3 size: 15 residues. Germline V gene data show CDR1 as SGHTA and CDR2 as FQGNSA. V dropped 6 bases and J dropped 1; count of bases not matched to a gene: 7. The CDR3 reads CASSRPGLASYEQYF. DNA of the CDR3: TGTGCCAGCAGTCGACCGGGACTAGCTTCCTACGAGCAGTACTTC.

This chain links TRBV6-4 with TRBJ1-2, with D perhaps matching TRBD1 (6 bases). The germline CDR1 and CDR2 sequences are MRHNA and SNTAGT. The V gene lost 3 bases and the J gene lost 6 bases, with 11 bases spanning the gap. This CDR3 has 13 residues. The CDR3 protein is CASSESGVDGYTF. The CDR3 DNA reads TGTGCCAGCAGTGAATCAGGGGTGGATGGCTACACCTTC.

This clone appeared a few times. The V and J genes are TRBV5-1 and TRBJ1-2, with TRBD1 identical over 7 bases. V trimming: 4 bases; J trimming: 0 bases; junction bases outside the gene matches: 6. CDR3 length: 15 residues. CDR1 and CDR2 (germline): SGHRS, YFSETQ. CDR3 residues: CASSPRTGANYGYTF. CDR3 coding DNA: TGCGCCAGCAGCCCCCGGACAGGAGCTAACTATGGCTACACCTTC.

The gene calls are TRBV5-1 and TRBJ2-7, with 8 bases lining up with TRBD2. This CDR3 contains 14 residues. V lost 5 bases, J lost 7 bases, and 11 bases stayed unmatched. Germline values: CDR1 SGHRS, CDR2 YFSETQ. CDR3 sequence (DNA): TGCGCCAGCAGGTATAGCGGGACCTTGGGGGAGCAGTACTTC. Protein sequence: CASRYSGTLGEQYF.

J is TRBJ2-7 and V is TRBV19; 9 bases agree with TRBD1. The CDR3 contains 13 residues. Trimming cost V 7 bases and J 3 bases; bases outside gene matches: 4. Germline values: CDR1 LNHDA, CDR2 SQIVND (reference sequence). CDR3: CASNEDRGYEQYF. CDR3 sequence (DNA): TGTGCCAGTAATGAGGACAGGGGCTACGAGCAGTACTTC.